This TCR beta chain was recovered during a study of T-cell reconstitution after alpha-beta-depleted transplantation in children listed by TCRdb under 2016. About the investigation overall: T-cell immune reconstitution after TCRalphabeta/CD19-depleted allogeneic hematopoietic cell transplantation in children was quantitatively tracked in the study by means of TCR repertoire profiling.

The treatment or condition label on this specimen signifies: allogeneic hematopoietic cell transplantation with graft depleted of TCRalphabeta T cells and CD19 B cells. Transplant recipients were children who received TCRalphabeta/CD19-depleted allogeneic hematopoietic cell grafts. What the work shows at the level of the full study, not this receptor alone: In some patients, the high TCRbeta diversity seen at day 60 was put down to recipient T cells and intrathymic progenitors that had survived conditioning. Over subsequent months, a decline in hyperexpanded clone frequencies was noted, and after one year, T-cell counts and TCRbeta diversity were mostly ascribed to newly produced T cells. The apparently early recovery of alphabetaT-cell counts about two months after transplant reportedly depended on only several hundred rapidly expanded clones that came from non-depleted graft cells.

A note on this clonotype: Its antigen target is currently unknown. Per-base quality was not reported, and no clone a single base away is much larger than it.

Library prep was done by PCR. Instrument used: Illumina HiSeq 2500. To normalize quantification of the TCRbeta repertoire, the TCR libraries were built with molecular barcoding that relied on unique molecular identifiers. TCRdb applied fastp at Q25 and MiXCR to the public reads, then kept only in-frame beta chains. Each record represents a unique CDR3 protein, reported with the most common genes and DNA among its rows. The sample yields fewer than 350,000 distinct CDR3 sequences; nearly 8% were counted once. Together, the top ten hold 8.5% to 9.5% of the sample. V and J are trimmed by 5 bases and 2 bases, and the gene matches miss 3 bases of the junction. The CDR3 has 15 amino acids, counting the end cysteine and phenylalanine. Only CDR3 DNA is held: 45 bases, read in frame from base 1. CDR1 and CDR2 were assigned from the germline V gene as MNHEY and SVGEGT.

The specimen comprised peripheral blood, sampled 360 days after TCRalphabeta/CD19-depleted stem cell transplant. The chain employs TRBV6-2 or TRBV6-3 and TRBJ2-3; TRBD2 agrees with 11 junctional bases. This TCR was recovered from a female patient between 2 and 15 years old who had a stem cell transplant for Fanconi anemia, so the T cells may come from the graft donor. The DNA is TGTGCCAGCAGTCGGACTAGCGGGTACACAGATACGCAGTATTTT. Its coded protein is CASSRTSGYTDTQYF.